This is a list of T cell receptor beta chains from one sample in a study of beta chain features in type 1 diabetes. Sequencing used immunoSEQ multiplex PCR; TCRdb keeps in-frame clones, though not all of them. The repertoire includes 120,000 or so clones, 17% of them detected once, and 2% to 3% sits in the top ten. Sequencing was performed on central memory CD4+ T cells from blood. These receptors came from a man younger than 35 with type 1 diabetes. The conserved cysteine and the conserved F or W are not part of the CDR3 here. The D gene is left open where the match is weak. A clone size is listed for some rows: how often the clone was seen (once, few, many), or a class if it is expanded.

clone size: few
V gene: TRBV9
D gene: NA
J gene: TRBJ1-1
CDR3 protein: ASNNYQGNTEAF

clone size: many
V gene: TRBV4-3
D gene: NA
J gene: TRBJ2-1
CDR3 protein: ASSHPGISEQF

clone size: NA
V gene: TRBV30
D gene: NA
J gene: TRBJ2-4
CDR3 protein: AWSALGNIQY

clone size: many
V gene: TRBV29-1
D gene: NA
J gene: TRBJ2-2
CDR3 protein: SGQTTGELF

clone size: few
V gene: TRBV30
D gene: NA
J gene: TRBJ1-2
CDR3 protein: AWSEDVGGYGYT

clone size: few
V gene: TRBV5-1
D gene: NA
J gene: TRBJ2-6
CDR3 protein: ASSAGNSGANVLT

clone size: NA
V gene: TRBV5-4
D gene: NA
J gene: TRBJ2-5
CDR3 protein: ASSTDFQETQY

clone size: NA
V gene: TRBV19
D gene: NA
J gene: TRBJ1-1
CDR3 protein: ASSPRVSGTEAF

clone size: NA
V gene: TRBV7-2
D gene: NA
J gene: TRBJ1-5
CDR3 protein: ASSFGTYQPQH

clone size: few
V gene: TRBV6-5
D gene: NA
J gene: TRBJ2-3
CDR3 protein: ASSYGDTQY

clone size: few
V gene: TRBV7-6
D gene: TRBD2
J gene: TRBJ2-3
CDR3 protein: ASSQYSGRASDTQY

clone size: NA
V gene: TRBV30
D gene: NA
J gene: TRBJ1-3
CDR3 protein: ALRVTYSGNTIY

clone size: NA
V gene: TRBV30
D gene: NA
J gene: TRBJ1-4
CDR3 protein: AWSWQSNEKLF

clone size: NA
V gene: TRBV9
D gene: NA
J gene: TRBJ2-1
CDR3 protein: ASNDSPGVNEQF

clone size: NA
V gene: TRBV7-2
D gene: TRBD2
J gene: TRBJ2-1
CDR3 protein: ASSPSGLAHGYEQF

clone size: few
V gene: TRBV5-1
D gene: TRBD1
J gene: TRBJ2-2
CDR3 protein: ASRRPQGTNTGELF

clone size: NA
V gene: TRBV19
D gene: TRBD1
J gene: TRBJ2-4
CDR3 protein: ATDDRGHGKGNIQY

clone size: few
V gene: TRBV18
D gene: NA
J gene: TRBJ2-3
CDR3 protein: ASSLSSKSDNRGY

clone size: few
V gene: TRBV2
D gene: NA
J gene: TRBJ2-2
CDR3 protein: ASVPAVYTGELF

clone size: many
V gene: TRBV6-5
D gene: NA
J gene: TRBJ2-7
CDR3 protein: ASRNPGISYEQY

clone size: few
V gene: TRBV19
D gene: TRBD2
J gene: TRBJ2-3
CDR3 protein: ASTRSSGSPDTQY

clone size: NA
V gene: TRBV28
D gene: NA
J gene: TRBJ2-7
CDR3 protein: ASSLRASAVYEQY

clone size: NA
V gene: TRBV29-1
D gene: NA
J gene: TRBJ2-7
CDR3 protein: SVRPQGYEQY

clone size: NA
V gene: TRBV18
D gene: NA
J gene: TRBJ2-5
CDR3 protein: ASSSGHLETQY

clone size: NA
V gene: TRBV11-2
D gene: NA
J gene: TRBJ1-2
CDR3 protein: ASSGNYGYT